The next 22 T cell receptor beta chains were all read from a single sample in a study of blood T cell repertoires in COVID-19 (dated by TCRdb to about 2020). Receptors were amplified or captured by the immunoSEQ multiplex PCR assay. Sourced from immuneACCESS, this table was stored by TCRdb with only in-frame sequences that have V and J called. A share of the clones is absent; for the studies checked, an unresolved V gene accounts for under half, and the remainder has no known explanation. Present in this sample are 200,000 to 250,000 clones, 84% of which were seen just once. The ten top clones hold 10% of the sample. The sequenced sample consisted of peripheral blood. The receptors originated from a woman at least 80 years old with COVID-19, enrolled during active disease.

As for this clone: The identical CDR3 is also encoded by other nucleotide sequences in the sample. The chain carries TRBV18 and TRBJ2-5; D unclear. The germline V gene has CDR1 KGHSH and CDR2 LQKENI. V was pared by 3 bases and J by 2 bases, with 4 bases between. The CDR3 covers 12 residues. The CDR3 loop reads CASSPQQETQYF. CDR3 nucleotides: TGTGCCAGCTCACCTCAACAAGAGACCCAGTACTTC.

The CDR3 spells CSSHRETQYF. The CDR3 nucleotides are TGCAGTTCCCACCGGGAGACCCAGTACTTC. The chain employs TRBV20-1 and TRBJ2-5, with D unclear. The CDR3 runs 10 residues. Germline V gene sequence: CDR1 DFQATT, CDR2 SNEGSKA (reference sequence). V was clipped by 8 bases and J by 5 bases, with 9 bases between them.

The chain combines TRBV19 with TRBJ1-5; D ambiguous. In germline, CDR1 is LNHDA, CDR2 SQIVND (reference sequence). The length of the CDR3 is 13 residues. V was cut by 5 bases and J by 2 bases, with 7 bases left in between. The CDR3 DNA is TGTGCCAGTAGTCGGTTAGGCAATCAGCCCCAGCATTTT. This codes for CASSRLGNQPQHF.

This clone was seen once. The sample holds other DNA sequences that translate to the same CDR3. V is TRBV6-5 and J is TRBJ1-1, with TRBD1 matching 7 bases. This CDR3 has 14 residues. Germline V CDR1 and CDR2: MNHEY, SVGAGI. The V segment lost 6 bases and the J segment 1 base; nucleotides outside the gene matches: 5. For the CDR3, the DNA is TGTGCCAGCAGCAGACAGGGCGCGAACACTGAAGCTTTCTTT. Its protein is CASSRQGANTEAFF.

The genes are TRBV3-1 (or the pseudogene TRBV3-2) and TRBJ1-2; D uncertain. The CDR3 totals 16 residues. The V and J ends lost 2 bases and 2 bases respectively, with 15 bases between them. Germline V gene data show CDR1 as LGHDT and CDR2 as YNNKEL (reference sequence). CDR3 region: CASSQLGWEGNYGYTF. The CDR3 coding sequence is TGTGCCAGCAGCCAATTAGGCTGGGAGGGAAACTATGGCTACACCTTC.

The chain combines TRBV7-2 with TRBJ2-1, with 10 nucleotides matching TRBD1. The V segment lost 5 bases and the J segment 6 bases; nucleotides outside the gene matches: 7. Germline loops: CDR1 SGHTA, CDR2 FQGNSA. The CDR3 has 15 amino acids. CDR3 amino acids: CASSEGGQGFNEQFF. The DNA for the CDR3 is TGTGCCAGCAGCGAGGGGGGACAGGGGTTCAATGAGCAGTTCTTC.

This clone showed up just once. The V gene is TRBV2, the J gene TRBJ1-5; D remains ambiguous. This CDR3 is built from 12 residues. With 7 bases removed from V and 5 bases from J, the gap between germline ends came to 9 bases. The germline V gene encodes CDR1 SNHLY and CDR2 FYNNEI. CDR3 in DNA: TGTGCCAGCAATTCGGCGGATCAGCCCCAGCATTTT. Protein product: CASNSADQPQHF.

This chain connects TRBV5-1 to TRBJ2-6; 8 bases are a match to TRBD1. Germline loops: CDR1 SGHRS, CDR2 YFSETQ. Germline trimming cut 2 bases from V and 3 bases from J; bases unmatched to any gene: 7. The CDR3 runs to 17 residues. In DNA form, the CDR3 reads TGCGCCAGCAGCTTAGTGACAGGGGAGGATGGGGCCAACGTCCTGACTTTC. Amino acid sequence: CASSLVTGEDGANVLTF.

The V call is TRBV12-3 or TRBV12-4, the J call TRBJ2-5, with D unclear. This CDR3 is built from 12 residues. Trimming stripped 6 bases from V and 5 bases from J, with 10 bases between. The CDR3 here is CASSTPEETQYF. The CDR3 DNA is TGTGCCAGCAGCACGCCCGAGGAGACCCAGTACTTC.

CDR3 in DNA: TGTGCCAGCAGTTTAAAGGGGGCGCCAGGTAATGAAAAACTGTTTTTT. The encoded protein is CASSLKGAPGNEKLFF. This sequence joins TRBV27 and TRBJ1-4, with TRBD1 matching over 7 bases. The V segment lost 2 bases and the J segment 4 bases; nucleotides outside the gene matches: 7. CDR1 is MNHEY and CDR2 is SMNVEV in the germline V gene (reference sequence). The CDR3 covers 16 residues.

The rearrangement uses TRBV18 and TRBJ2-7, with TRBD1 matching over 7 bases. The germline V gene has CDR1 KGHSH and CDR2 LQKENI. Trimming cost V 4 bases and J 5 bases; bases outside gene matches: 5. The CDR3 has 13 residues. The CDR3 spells CASSLGQEDEQYV. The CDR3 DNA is TGTGCCAGCTCACTCGGACAGGAAGACGAGCAGTACGTC.

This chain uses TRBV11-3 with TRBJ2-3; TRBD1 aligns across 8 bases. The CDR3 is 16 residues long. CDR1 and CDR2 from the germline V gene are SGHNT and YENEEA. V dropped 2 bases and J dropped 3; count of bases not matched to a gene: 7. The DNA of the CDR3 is TGTGCCAGCAGCTTACGTTTGACAGGGGAAACAGATACGCAGTATTTT. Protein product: CASSLRLTGETDTQYF.

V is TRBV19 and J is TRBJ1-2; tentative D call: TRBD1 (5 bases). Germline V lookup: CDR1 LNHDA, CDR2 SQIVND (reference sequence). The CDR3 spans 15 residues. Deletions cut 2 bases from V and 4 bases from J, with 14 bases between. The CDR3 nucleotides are TGTGCCAGTAGTATAAGGGCCGACAGAGCCTATGGCTACACCTTC. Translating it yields CASSIRADRAYGYTF. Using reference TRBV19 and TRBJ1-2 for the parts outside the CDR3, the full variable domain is DGGITQSPKYLFRKEGQNVTLSCEQNLNHDAMYWYRQDPGQGLRLIYYSQIVNDFQKGDIAEGYSVSREKKESFPLTVTSAQKNPTAFYLCASSIRADRAYGYTFGSGTRLTVV.

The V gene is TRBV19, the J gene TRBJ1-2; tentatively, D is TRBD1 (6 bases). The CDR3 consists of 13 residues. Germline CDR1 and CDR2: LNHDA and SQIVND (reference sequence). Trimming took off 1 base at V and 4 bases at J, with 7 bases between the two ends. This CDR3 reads CASSIGTVYGYTF. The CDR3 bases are TGTGCCAGTAGTATAGGGACAGTCTATGGCTACACCTTC.

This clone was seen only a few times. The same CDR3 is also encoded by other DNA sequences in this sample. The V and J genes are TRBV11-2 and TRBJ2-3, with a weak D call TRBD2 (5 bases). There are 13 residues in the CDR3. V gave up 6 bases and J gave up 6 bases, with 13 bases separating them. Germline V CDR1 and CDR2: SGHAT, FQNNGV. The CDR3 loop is CASSLGRLDTQYF. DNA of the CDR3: TGTGCCAGCAGTCTGGGGAGATTGGATACGCAGTATTTT.

The CDR3 here is CASSPDRGTTNEKLFF. The CDR3 nucleotides read TGTGCCAGCAGCCCGGACAGGGGGACGACTAATGAAAAACTGTTTTTT. The genes are TRBV7-2 and TRBJ1-4; TRBD1 agrees at 10 bases. Per the germline V gene, CDR1 is SGHTA and CDR2 is FQGNSA. This CDR3 spans 16 amino acids. The V gene end was trimmed by 5 bases and the J gene end by 2 bases; junction bases not matched to a gene: 5. The whole variable domain, remainder taken from reference TRBV7-2 and TRBJ1-4, is GAGVSQSPSNKVTEKGKDVELRCDPISGHTALYWYRQSLGQGLEFLIYFQGNSAPDKSGLPSDRFSAERTGGSVSTLTIQRTQQEDSAVYLCASSPDRGTTNEKLFFGSGTQLSVL.

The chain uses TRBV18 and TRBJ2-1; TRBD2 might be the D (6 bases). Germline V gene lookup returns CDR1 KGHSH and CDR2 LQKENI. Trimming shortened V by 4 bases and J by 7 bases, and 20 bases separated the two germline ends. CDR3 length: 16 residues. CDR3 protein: CASSLEILGGDNEQFF. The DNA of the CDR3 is TGTGCCAGCTCACTAGAGATACTTGGCGGGGATAATGAGCAGTTCTTC.

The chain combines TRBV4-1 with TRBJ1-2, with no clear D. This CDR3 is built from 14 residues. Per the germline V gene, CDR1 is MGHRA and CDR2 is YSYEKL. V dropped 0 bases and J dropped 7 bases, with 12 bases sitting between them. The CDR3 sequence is CASSQEPGMGGYTF. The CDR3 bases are TGCGCCAGCAGCCAAGAACCGGGTATGGGTGGCTACACCTTC.

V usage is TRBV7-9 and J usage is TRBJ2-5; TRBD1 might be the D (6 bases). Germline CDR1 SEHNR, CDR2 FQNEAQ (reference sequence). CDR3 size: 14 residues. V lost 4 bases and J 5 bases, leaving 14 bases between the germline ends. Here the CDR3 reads CASSSGQGKETQYF. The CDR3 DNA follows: TGTGCCAGCAGCTCAGGGCAGGGGAAGGAGACCCAGTACTTC.

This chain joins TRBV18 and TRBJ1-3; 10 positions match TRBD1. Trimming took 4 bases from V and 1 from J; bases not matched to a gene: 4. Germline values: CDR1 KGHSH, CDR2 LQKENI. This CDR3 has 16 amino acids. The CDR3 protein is CASSLGQGLSGNTIYF. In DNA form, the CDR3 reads TGTGCCAGCTCACTGGGACAGGGGTTGTCTGGAAACACCATATATTTT.

CDR3: CASNLFNYQPQHF. As DNA, the CDR3 is TGTGCCAGCAATCTATTTAATTATCAGCCCCAGCATTTT. This sequence joins TRBV2 and TRBJ1-5, with unresolved D. From germline, CDR1 is SNHLY and CDR2 FYNNEI. Trimming took off 7 bases at V and 5 bases at J, with 12 bases between the two ends. This CDR3 comprises 13 residues.

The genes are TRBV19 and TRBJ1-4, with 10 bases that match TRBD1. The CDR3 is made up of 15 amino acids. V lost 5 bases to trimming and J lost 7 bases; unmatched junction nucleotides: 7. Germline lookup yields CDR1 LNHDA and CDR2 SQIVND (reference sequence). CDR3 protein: CASSFRDRGTEKLFF. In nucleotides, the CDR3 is TGTGCCAGTAGTTTCCGGGACAGGGGAACTGAAAAACTGTTTTTT. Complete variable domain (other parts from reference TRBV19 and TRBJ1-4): DGGITQSPKYLFRKEGQNVTLSCEQNLNHDAMYWYRQDPGQGLRLIYYSQIVNDFQKGDIAEGYSVSREKKESFPLTVTSAQKNPTAFYLCASSFRDRGTEKLFFGSGTQLSVL.